The 10 T cell receptor beta chains below come from one sample, sequenced in a study of OX40 agonist ivuxolimab in advanced cancers. The data were produced by immunoSEQ multiplex PCR, yet TCRdb's version contains in-frame clones alone and is incomplete. The table lists 90,000 or so clones, over 75% of them singletons. Sequenced here: CD4+ or CD8+ T cells sorted from blood, sampled in a trial of the OX40 agonist ivuxolimab. The source of these receptors is an adult with an advanced solid tumor such as melanoma, head and neck, liver or kidney cancer.

The rearrangement joins TRBV7-2 to TRBJ1-1, with D perhaps matching TRBD1 (5 bases). There are 15 residues in the CDR3. The germline V gene has CDR1 SGHTA and CDR2 FQGNSA. Deletions cut 2 bases from V and 6 bases from J, with 16 bases between. The CDR3 DNA is TGTGCCAGCAGCTTACCCCCTGGGGGTTTATCTGAAGCTTTCTTT. Amino acid sequence: CASSLPPGGLSEAFF.

The table lists this clone with a count of one. The chain couples TRBV10-3 to TRBJ1-3; D is uncertain. The V end lost 3 bases, the J end lost 0 bases, and 9 bases lay between the germline ends. CDR1 is ENHRY and CDR2 is SYGVKD in the germline V gene. The CDR3 sequence is 15 residues long. CDR3 nucleotides: TGTGCCATCAGTGATTTAGGGATCTCTGGAAACACCATATATTTT. Residues: CAISDLGISGNTIYF.

The chain recombines TRBV10-2 with TRBJ2-1; no clear D. The V gene lost 4 bases and the J gene lost 9 bases, with 10 bases spanning the gap. The CDR3 covers 12 residues. Per germline, CDR1 WSHSY and CDR2 SAAADI. Here the CDR3 reads CASSVQMGEQFF. The CDR3 nucleotides are TGCGCCAGCAGTGTCCAGATGGGTGAGCAGTTCTTC.

The chain carries TRBV6-1 and TRBJ2-5, with 11 bases identical to TRBD2. Germline CDR1 reads MNHNS; CDR2 reads SASEGT. CDR3 size: 15 residues. The ends lost 6 bases at V and 1 base at J; junction bases unmatched: 4. CDR3 amino acids: CASRRGTSGQETQYF. In DNA form, the CDR3 reads TGTGCCAGCAGGCGAGGGACTAGCGGCCAAGAGACCCAGTACTTC.

The chain combines TRBV28 with TRBJ1-3; D possibly corresponds to TRBD1 (6 bases). V was shortened by 1 base and J by 2 bases, with 9 bases between the two germline ends. Germline lookup yields CDR1 MDHEN and CDR2 SYDVKM. This CDR3 spans 15 amino acids. As DNA, the CDR3 is TGTGCCAGCAGTTTATCCAGGGGAACTGGAAACACCATATATTTT. As protein: CASSLSRGTGNTIYF.

V usage is TRBV28 and J usage is TRBJ2-3; 13 bases line up with TRBD2. The J segment lost 7 bases and the V segment lost 6 bases, leaving 13 bases of the junction unmatched. Germline V gene sequence: CDR1 MDHEN, CDR2 SYDVKM. CDR3 length: 17 amino acids. CDR3 sequence (DNA): TGTGCCAGCAGGGGAATAGGACTAGCGGGAGTTGGTCATACGCAGTATTTT. Translated, it gives CASRGIGLAGVGHTQYF.

This CDR3 is CASSSSSGNTIYF. CDR3 sequence (DNA): TGTGCCAGCAGTTCAAGTTCAGGGAACACCATATATTTT. This chain connects TRBV28 to TRBJ1-3; tentative D call: TRBD1 (5 bases). Germline V CDR1 and CDR2: MDHEN, SYDVKM. The CDR3 loop spans 13 amino acids. Trimming took 4 bases from V and 7 from J, leaving 11 bases between them.

The chain carries TRBV5-1 and TRBJ2-3; 10 bases are shared with TRBD2. This CDR3 region has 16 residues. Germline loops: CDR1 SGHRS, CDR2 YFSETQ. Trimming cost V 0 bases and J 2 bases; bases outside gene matches: 3. CDR3 sequence reads: CASSLGTSGPTDTQYF. The CDR3 nucleotides read TGCGCCAGCAGCTTGGGGACTAGCGGACCCACAGATACGCAGTATTTT.

A word on this clone: One end of the junction does not line up with germline, which may come from a read error. The chain joins TRBV10-2 to TRBJ1-1; 8 bases map to TRBD1. In germline, CDR1 is WSHSY, CDR2 SAAADI. CDR3 length equals 13 residues. In DNA form, the CDR3 reads TGCGCCTGCAGGGGGCTCACGAACACTGAAGCTTTCTTT. Residues: CACRGLTNTEAFF.

The sample holds a few counts of this clone. V is TRBV6-1 and J is TRBJ1-1; 11 positions agree with TRBD1. Germline loops: CDR1 MNHNS, CDR2 SASEGT. CDR3 size: 13 residues. V dropped 10 bases and J dropped 4; count of bases not matched to a gene: 5. This CDR3 is CATTDRGLTEAFF. Here the CDR3 DNA reads TGTGCCACCACGGACAGGGGGCTCACTGAAGCTTTCTTT.